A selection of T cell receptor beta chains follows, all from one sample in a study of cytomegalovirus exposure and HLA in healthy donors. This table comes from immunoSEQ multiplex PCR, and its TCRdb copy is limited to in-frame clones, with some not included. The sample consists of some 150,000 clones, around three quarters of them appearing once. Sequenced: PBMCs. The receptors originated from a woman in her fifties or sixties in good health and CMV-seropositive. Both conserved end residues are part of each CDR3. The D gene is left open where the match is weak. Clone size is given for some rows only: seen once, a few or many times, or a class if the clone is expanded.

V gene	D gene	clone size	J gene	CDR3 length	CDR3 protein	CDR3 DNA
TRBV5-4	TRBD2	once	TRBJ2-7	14	CASSSTSGRPEQYF	TGTGCCAGCAGCTCGACTAGCGGGAGGCCCGAGCAGTACTTC
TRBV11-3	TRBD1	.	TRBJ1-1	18	CASSLEWTGGDICTEAFF	TGTGCCAGCAGCTTAGAATGGACAGGGGGCGATATTTGCACTGAAGCTTTCTTT
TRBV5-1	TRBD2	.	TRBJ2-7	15	CASSAQGGSPYEQYF	TGCGCCAGCAGCGCCCAAGGCGGGAGTCCCTACGAGCAGTACTTC
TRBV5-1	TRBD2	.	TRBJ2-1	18	CASSLDGTRQEAYNEQFF	TGCGCCAGCAGCTTGGATGGGACTAGGCAGGAGGCCTACAATGAGCAGTTCTTC
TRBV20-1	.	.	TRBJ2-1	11	CSAYTGNEQFF	TGCAGTGCTTATACTGGCAATGAGCAGTTCTTC
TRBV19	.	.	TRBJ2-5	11	CASRREETQYF	TGTGCCAGTAGGCGAGAGGAGACCCAGTACTTC
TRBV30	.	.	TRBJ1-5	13	CAWSVGGFQPQHF	TGTGCCTGGAGTGTGGGGGGTTTTCAGCCCCAGCATTTT
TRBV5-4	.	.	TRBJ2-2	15	CASRLDGTNTGELFF	TGTGCCAGCAGACTAGACGGTACGAACACCGGGGAGCTGTTTTTT
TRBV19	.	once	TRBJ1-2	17	CASSTDNRRHYKNGYTF	TGTGCCAGTAGTACCGACAATCGTCGGCATTACAAGAATGGCTACACCTTC
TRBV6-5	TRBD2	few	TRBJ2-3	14	CASKREGLGATQYF	TGTGCCAGCAAGCGGGAGGGCTTAGGCGCCACGCAGTATTTT
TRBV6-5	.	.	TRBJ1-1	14	CASSWAPKDTEAFF	TGTGCCAGCAGTTGGGCGCCGAAAGACACTGAAGCTTTCTTT
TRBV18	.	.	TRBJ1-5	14	CASSPRQGNQPQHF	TGTGCCAGCTCACCCCGACAGGGCAATCAGCCCCAGCATTTT
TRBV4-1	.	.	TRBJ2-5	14	CASSQIRGEETQYF	TGCGCCAGCAGCCAAATTAGGGGTGAAGAGACCCAGTACTTC
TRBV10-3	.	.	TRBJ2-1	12	CAISREEDEQFF	TGTGCCATCAGTAGGGAGGAGGATGAGCAGTTCTTC
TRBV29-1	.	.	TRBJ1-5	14	CSVVEVGGNQPQHF	TGCAGCGTTGTTGAGGTGGGAGGCAATCAGCCCCAGCATTTT